Shown below are 8 T cell receptor beta chains from a single sample sequenced in a study of T cells in Graves' hyperthyroidism and ophthalmopathy. RNA transcripts served as the template for amplifying TCR beta CDR3 regions. A first-round RT-PCR of the TCR CDR3 used the HTBI primer set. TCRdb reanalysed the multiplex PCR reads using MiXCR and keeps one entry per CDR3 protein. The sample shows just over 550,000 distinct CDR3 sequences, just over 45% of them seen only once. Sequencing was carried out using peripheral blood or thyroid tissue (not recorded which). The origin of the receptors is a woman aged 18 to 35 with Graves' hyperthyroidism.

The chain has TRBV5-4 and TRBJ2-7, with D uncertain. CDR1 is SGHNT and CDR2 is YYREEE in the germline V gene (reference sequence). V was cut by 4 bases and J by 3 bases, with 14 bases left in between. This CDR3 has 14 amino acids. The CDR3 DNA is TGTGCCAGCAGCCCGGGTGCCCCAGACTACGAGCAGTACTTC. This codes for CASSPGAPDYEQYF.

This clonotype was recorded a few times. A much larger clone differs from this one at a single base, so this may be a read error. This rearrangement joins TRBV29-1 to TRBJ1-4; D gene unclear. This CDR3 region has 13 residues. Germline values: CDR1 SQVTM, CDR2 ANQGSEA. V lost 4 bases and J lost 5, with 11 bases in between. The CDR3 sequence is CSVGSVANEKLFF. The DNA for the CDR3 is TGCAGCGTTGGGTCCGTAGCAAATGAAAAACTGTTTTTT.

The table lists this clonotype with many counts. The CDR3 loop reads CASSVRQGDYGYTF. The CDR3 region has the DNA TGTGCCAGCAGTGTACGACAGGGGGACTATGGCTACACCTTC. The rearrangement uses TRBV25-1 and TRBJ1-2; TRBD1 matches 9 bases. This CDR3 has 14 residues. The germline V gene has CDR1 MGHDK and CDR2 SYGVNS. V dropped 4 bases and J dropped 3; count of bases not matched to a gene: 3.

The chain's CDR3 is CASSQIRTPETQYF. The CDR3 nucleotides read TGTGCCAGCAGCCAAATTCGGACGCCGGAGACCCAGTACTTC. The rearrangement joins TRBV7-2 to TRBJ2-5; D is unclear. From germline, CDR1 is SGHTA and CDR2 FQGNSA. V was clipped by 5 bases and J by 5 bases, with 15 bases between them. The CDR3 is made up of 14 amino acids.

The V gene is TRBV2, the J gene TRBJ1-2; TRBD1 agrees at 9 bases. The germline gives CDR1 SNHLY, CDR2 FYNNEI. CDR3 length equals 15 residues. The trim removed 5 bases at V and 6 bases at J, leaving 10 bases unmatched. CDR3 in amino acids: CASSSGTGTLHGYTF. The CDR3, as DNA: TGTGCCAGCAGTTCCGGGACAGGGACCCTCCATGGCTACACCTTC.

This chain connects TRBV21-1 to TRBJ1-1. TRBV21-1 is an annotated pseudogene. CDR3 length: 14 amino acids. CDR3 amino acids: CASSSLGINTEAFF. In DNA, the CDR3 is TGTGCCAGCAGCAGCCTCGGGATCAACACTGAAGCTTTCTTT.

The chain links TRBV25-1 to TRBJ1-2; TRBD1 matches 9 bases. The CDR3 loop spans 14 amino acids. Looked up from germline, CDR1 is MGHDK and CDR2 is SYGVNS. Germline trimming cut 8 bases from V and 6 bases from J; bases unmatched to any gene: 10. CDR3 nucleotides: TGTGCCAGCGTTTACAGGGGGCGTTTGAATGGCTACACCTTC. Translation gives CASVYRGRLNGYTF.

On this clonotype itself: The conserved final phenylalanine or tryptophan is absent from the CDR3, which likely points to a read error. V gene TRBV12-3 or TRBV12-4 combines with J gene TRBJ1-1; D gene ambiguous. The CDR3 consists of 13 residues. The V end was cut by 6 bases, the J end by 2 bases, with 10 bases between. This CDR3 reads CASSPTVNTEAFL. CDR3 nucleotide sequence: TGTGCCAGCAGCCCTACAGTAAACACTGAAGCTTTCCTT.